The rows below give T cell receptor beta chains drawn from one sample of a study of early T cells in non-severe SARS-CoV-2 infection. MiXCR, run by TCRdb on the 5' RACE reads, gives a single entry per CDR3 protein. This table holds 45,000 to 50,000 distinct CDR3 sequences, 6.2% found once. Source: whole blood, taken at baseline. All receptors derive from an adult who was a healthcare worker with PCR-confirmed SARS-CoV-2 infection or an uninfected control (not recorded which). Each CDR3 is given with its conserved first and last residue. Each record gives: clone size, J gene, V gene, CDR3 length, CDR3 protein. Some rows mark clone size as missing; the rest say once, few, many or name a class of expanded clone.

size: few
J: TRBJ2-1
V: TRBV30
length: 14
CDR3: CAWSSQPSYNEQFF

size: many
J: TRBJ2-1
V: TRBV4-2
length: 16
CDR3: CASSQDTPGRGNEQFF

size: NA
J: TRBJ1-5
V: TRBV20-1
length: 15
CDR3: CSARNWGDSNQPQHF

size: few
J: TRBJ2-7
V: TRBV10-3
length: 12
CDR3: CAIRGARDEQYF

size: few
J: TRBJ2-4
V: TRBV10-3
length: 16
CDR3: CAISEGLAGDKNIQYF

size: many
J: TRBJ2-1
V: TRBV28
length: 16
CDR3: CASSSLTPTGRSMQFF

size: few
J: TRBJ1-6
V: TRBV19
length: 14
CDR3: CASSIQAENSPLHF

size: NA
J: TRBJ2-3
V: TRBV7-2
length: 17
CDR3: CASSLEGGLAGADTQYF

size: NA
J: TRBJ2-7
V: TRBV12-3/TRBV12-4
length: 14
CDR3: CASSSSPRVNEQYF

size: medium-sized
J: TRBJ1-1
V: TRBV6-1
length: 14
CDR3: CASSEAGRNTEAFF

size: many
J: TRBJ2-2
V: TRBV28
length: 14
CDR3: CASSWDRMSGELFF

size: many
J: TRBJ2-5
V: TRBV28
length: 17
CDR3: CASSSSGTSGRKETQYF

size: few
J: TRBJ1-5
V: TRBV7-8
length: 15
CDR3: CASSSSSYSNQPQHF

size: NA
J: TRBJ1-5
V: TRBV6-2/TRBV6-3
length: 14
CDR3: CASRPPAPNQPQHF

size: few
J: TRBJ2-4
V: TRBV7-2
length: 14
CDR3: CASSLSVAKNIQYF

size: few
J: TRBJ2-1
V: TRBV28
length: 15
CDR3: CASSTYSGRRNEQFF

size: NA
J: TRBJ2-5
V: TRBV28
length: 14
CDR3: CASSPGLAGAAQYF

size: NA
J: TRBJ1-1
V: TRBV5-1
length: 14
CDR3: CASSPEQGFTEAFF

size: NA
J: TRBJ2-3
V: TRBV28
length: 16
CDR3: CASSFSLQGSTDTQYF

size: NA
J: TRBJ2-3
V: TRBV6-5
length: 16
CDR3: CASSYRTSGSTDTQYF

size: NA
J: TRBJ1-2
V: TRBV10-3
length: 14
CDR3: CAIRGQGHNYGYTF

size: many
J: TRBJ1-3
V: TRBV4-3
length: 15
CDR3: CASSQADYSGNTIYF

size: many
J: TRBJ2-6
V: TRBV6-2/TRBV6-3
length: 11
CDR3: CASSLGTVLTF

size: few
J: TRBJ2-2
V: TRBV5-4
length: 14
CDR3: CASSLTWATGELFF

size: many
J: TRBJ2-3
V: TRBV27
length: 14
CDR3: CASSRTGVGDTQYF

size: many
J: TRBJ2-5
V: TRBV20-1
length: 13
CDR3: CSAAGMSGETQYF

size: many
J: TRBJ1-5
V: TRBV20-1
length: 18
CDR3: CSAREPGQGPYSNQPQHF

size: many
J: TRBJ1-2
V: TRBV12-3/TRBV12-4
length: 13
CDR3: CASSPAGVGGYTF

size: many
J: TRBJ2-3
V: TRBV10-3
length: 17
CDR3: CAIRFRTSGSVTDTQYF

size: many
J: TRBJ2-1
V: TRBV13
length: 13
CDR3: CASSYSEGGAQFF

size: many
J: TRBJ2-7
V: TRBV2
length: 12
CDR3: CASSRGGYEQYF

size: NA
J: TRBJ2-1
V: TRBV12-3/TRBV12-4
length: 16
CDR3: CASRAEGTGVMNEQFF

size: NA
J: TRBJ1-1
V: TRBV29-1
length: 11
CDR3: CSVEDPGSAFF

size: many
J: TRBJ2-2
V: TRBV10-1
length: 14
CDR3: CASSESRISGELFF

size: many
J: TRBJ2-7
V: TRBV7-9
length: 16
CDR3: CASSPATSGSTYEQYF

size: many
J: TRBJ2-1
V: TRBV11-2
length: 15
CDR3: CASSLDGTRDNEQFF

size: few
J: TRBJ1-2
V: TRBV6-7
length: 14
CDR3: CASTLIPSSYGYTF

size: many
J: TRBJ2-1
V: TRBV11-2
length: 13
CDR3: CASSQSLVAEQFF

size: medium-sized
J: TRBJ2-3
V: TRBV27
length: 16
CDR3: CASSPIAGGPEDTQYF

size: NA
J: TRBJ2-7
V: TRBV7-2
length: 13
CDR3: CASSLAASYEQYF

size: few
J: TRBJ2-7
V: TRBV29-1
length: 15
CDR3: CSVRPLFARGYEQYF